This is a list of T cell receptor beta chains from one sample in a study of cytomegalovirus exposure and HLA in healthy donors. The repertoire was sequenced with immunoSEQ multiplex PCR; TCRdb's copy has only in-frame clones and lacks some. The sample shows 150,000 to 200,000 clones, approximately 88% of them seen only once. The sample was PBMCs. Receptor source: a man younger than 45 in good health and CMV-seropositive. Each CDR3 is given with its conserved first and last residue. A D gene is named only where the DNA matches it firmly. Where a row states a size, it is once, few, many or the class of an expanded clone; other rows omit it.

d_call cdr3_length j_call v_call clone_size cdr3_aa cdr3_nt
TRBD1 16 TRBJ1-2 TRBV5-1 - CASSLVGTDRGDGYTF TGCGCCAGCAGCTTGGTAGGGACCGACAGGGGTGATGGCTACACCTTC
TRBD2 13 TRBJ2-3 TRBV6-8 - CASSFLGGDTQYF TGTGCCAGCAGTTTCCTTGGGGGGGACACGCAGTATTTT
TRBD2 15 TRBJ2-7 TRBV9 - CASSVGGGGTYEQYF TGTGCCAGCAGCGTAGGTGGCGGGGGGACCTACGAGCAGTACTTC
- 15 TRBJ2-3 TRBV15 - CATSRDPGLADTQYF TGTGCCACCAGCAGAGATCCCGGGTTAGCAGATACGCAGTATTTT
- 16 TRBJ1-2 TRBV6-6 - CASSPPPGRGDYGYTF TGTGCCAGCTCACCCCCCCCGGGGAGGGGGGACTATGGCTACACCTTC
- 14 TRBJ2-5 TRBV4-2 - CASSQDLGQQTQYF TGTGCCAGCAGCCAAGATCTGGGCCAACAGACCCAGTACTTC
- 14 TRBJ1-5 TRBV11-2 - CASSTSGGRQPQHF TGTGCCAGCAGCACGAGCGGGGGGCGTCAGCCCCAGCATTTT
- 10 TRBJ2-7 TRBV25-1 - CASSLNEQYF TGTGCCAGCAGCCTTAACGAGCAGTACTTC
- 15 TRBJ2-5 TRBV18 - CASSPNGGKEETQYF TGTGCCAGCTCGCCTAATGGGGGGAAAGAAGAGACCCAGTACTTC
- 13 TRBJ2-3 TRBV11-3 - CASSLTGRDTQYF TGTGCCAGCAGCTTGACAGGGAGGGATACGCAGTATTTT
- 13 TRBJ2-7 TRBV6-5 - CASSHQGTNEQYF TGTGCCAGCAGCCACCAGGGTACCAACGAGCAGTACTTC
TRBD2 14 TRBJ2-1 TRBV11-3 - CASSSREAGYEQFF TGTGCCAGCAGCTCCCGGGAGGCCGGGTATGAGCAGTTCTTC
- 15 TRBJ1-5 TRBV19 - CASSLAGDSNQPQHF TGTGCCAGTAGTCTGGCAGGTGATAGCAATCAGCCCCAGCATTTT
- 16 TRBJ2-1 TRBV7-3 - CASSLQGRDTNNEQFF TGTGCCAGCAGCTTACAAGGCAGGGATACAAACAATGAGCAGTTCTTC
- 13 TRBJ2-7 TRBV28 - CASRRESPYEQYF TGTGCCAGCAGAAGGGAGTCTCCCTACGAGCAGTACTTC
- 11 TRBJ1-2 TRBV5-6 - CASSLYYGYTF TGTGCCAGCAGCCTGTACTATGGCTACACCTTC
- 15 TRBJ2-3 TRBV10-3 few CAISGAGAETDTQYF TGTGCCATCAGTGGGGCGGGGGCCGAAACAGATACGCAGTATTTT
- 10 TRBJ1-4 TRBV28 - CASRRGKLFF TGTGCCAGCCGTCGGGGAAAACTGTTTTTT
TRBD1 16 TRBJ2-1 TRBV29-1 - CSVEGVGQGAWNEQFF TGCAGCGTTGAAGGGGTGGGACAGGGGGCATGGAATGAGCAGTTCTTC
TRBD2 17 TRBJ2-5 TRBV5-1 - CASSVFRLAGGRETQYF TGCGCCAGCAGCGTATTTAGACTAGCGGGGGGGAGAGAGACCCAGTACTTC
- 15 TRBJ1-1 TRBV4-3 - CASSQEAGDNTEAFF TGCGCCAGCAGCCAAGAGGCAGGGGACAACACTGAAGCTTTCTTT
- 11 TRBJ1-2 TRBV14 - CASSRGYGYTF TGTGCCAGCAGCCGAGGATATGGCTACACCTTC
TRBD1 14 TRBJ1-4 TRBV5-1 - CASSSRGEDEKLFF TGCGCCAGCAGCTCCAGGGGGGAAGATGAAAAACTGTTTTTT
TRBD2 16 TRBJ2-1 TRBV4-2 - CASSTSLAGEINEQFF TGTGCCAGCAGCACATCCTTAGCGGGAGAGATTAATGAGCAGTTCTTC
TRBD2 14 TRBJ2-3 TRBV4-3 once CASSPLAGSDTQYF TGCGCCAGCAGCCCCCTAGCGGGGTCAGATACGCAGTATTTT
TRBD1 14 TRBJ2-7 TRBV28 - CASTAWTGTYEQYF TGTGCCAGCACCGCATGGACAGGGACCTACGAGCAGTACTTC
TRBD1 14 TRBJ1-1 TRBV28 - CASTPGQGWTEAFF TGTGCCAGCACCCCAGGACAGGGGTGGACTGAAGCTTTCTTT
- 16 TRBJ2-7 TRBV11-1 - CASSSGEGYRVDEQYF TGTGCCAGCAGCTCCGGAGAGGGGTACAGGGTGGACGAGCAGTACTTC
- 13 TRBJ1-2 TRBV7-8 - CASSPGTNYGYTF TGTGCCAGCAGCCCGGGAACTAACTATGGCTACACCTTC
- 16 TRBJ1-4 TRBV5-1 once CASSLHSSVTNEKLFF TGCGCCAGCAGCTTGCACAGTTCTGTAACTAATGAAAAACTGTTTTTT
TRBD2 17 TRBJ2-1 TRBV7-7 - CASSLAFGLAGDNEQFF TGTGCCAGCAGCTTAGCGTTCGGACTAGCGGGGGACAATGAGCAGTTCTTC
TRBD2 14 TRBJ2-7 TRBV5-1 - CASSLRGGPYEQYF TGCGCCAGCAGCTTGCGGGGGGGACCCTACGAGCAGTACTTC
TRBD2 17 TRBJ2-1 TRBV6-4 - CASSDAGLAGGRGEQFF TGTGCCAGCAGTGACGCTGGACTAGCGGGAGGTAGAGGCGAGCAGTTCTTC
TRBD2 15 TRBJ2-1 TRBV9 - CASSVSGGVGNEQFF TGTGCCAGCAGCGTCAGCGGGGGGGTGGGTAATGAGCAGTTCTTC
- 14 TRBJ2-1 TRBV7-9 - CASSLGRGGNEQFF TGTGCCAGCAGCTTGGGGCGGGGCGGAAATGAGCAGTTCTTC
TRBD1 16 TRBJ1-5 TRBV7-8 - CASSSRTGAMNQPQHF TGTGCCAGCAGCAGCCGGACAGGGGCGATGAATCAGCCCCAGCATTTT
- 12 TRBJ1-1 TRBV28 - CASSDFYGVAFF TGTGCCAGCAGCGACTTTTACGGGGTTGCTTTCTTT
- 16 TRBJ1-1 TRBV5-4 - CASSFRGSPGNTEAFF TGTGCCAGCAGCTTCCGGGGTAGCCCAGGGAACACTGAAGCTTTCTTT
TRBD1 14 TRBJ2-7 TRBV11-1 - CASSLQGGLYEQYF TGTGCCAGCAGCCTACAGGGGGGCCTCTACGAGCAGTACTTC
- 11 TRBJ2-1 TRBV5-1 - CASSSQGTQFF TGCGCCAGCAGCTCACAGGGAACGCAGTTCTTC
TRBD1 12 TRBJ2-1 TRBV2 - CASRDRVNEQFF TGTGCCAGCCGGGACAGGGTCAATGAGCAGTTCTTC
- 16 TRBJ1-2 TRBV7-8 - CASSQREPSPLDGYTF TGTGCCAGCAGCCAGCGGGAACCGAGCCCCCTCGATGGCTACACCTTC
- 15 TRBJ1-5 TRBV6-5 once CASSYKGLRNQPQHF TGTGCCAGCAGTTACAAGGGGCTTCGCAATCAGCCCCAGCATTTT
TRBD1 15 TRBJ2-7 TRBV7-3 - CASSLGQGTGYEQYF TGTGCCAGCAGCTTGGGACAGGGCACGGGTTACGAGCAGTACTTC
- 17 TRBJ1-2 TRBV27 few CASSSAGGSGLAEGYTF TGTGCCAGCAGTTCGGCGGGAGGTTCTGGGTTAGCAGAGGGCTACACCTTC
TRBD1 14 TRBJ1-2 TRBV27 - CASSPGTERYGYTF TGTGCCAGCAGTCCAGGGACAGAGAGGTATGGCTACACCTTC
- 15 TRBJ1-1 TRBV5-6 - CASSPAGGVGTEAFF TGTGCCAGCAGCCCGGCCGGAGGGGTAGGAACTGAAGCTTTCTTT
- 15 TRBJ2-3 TRBV6-1 - CASSEVIGSTDTQYF TGTGCCAGCAGTGAGGTCATCGGGAGCACAGATACGCAGTATTTT
- 12 TRBJ2-5 TRBV11-2 - CASSLDRETQYF TGTGCCAGCAGCTTAGACCGGGAGACCCAGTACTTC
- 11 TRBJ2-7 TRBV10-3 few CAAGLSYEQYF TGTGCCGCGGGACTCTCCTACGAGCAGTACTTC
- 11 TRBJ2-3 TRBV19 - CASSTGQPQYF TGTGCCAGTAGTACCGGACAGCCCCAGTATTTT
TRBD2 17 TRBJ2-1 TRBV5-1 - CASSPGTSGSSYNEQFF TGCGCCAGCAGCCCGGGGACTAGCGGGAGCTCCTACAATGAGCAGTTCTTC
- 14 TRBJ1-1 TRBV6-5 - CASRSDKRGTEAFF TGTGCCAGCAGATCGGACAAAAGGGGCACTGAAGCTTTCTTT
TRBD2 15 TRBJ2-7 TRBV11-3 - CATQRLAGGTYEQYF TGTGCCACCCAAAGACTAGCGGGAGGAACCTACGAGCAGTACTTC
- 17 TRBJ1-3 TRBV28 - CASTLDSYYRSGNTIYF TGTGCCAGCACCCTGGACAGTTACTACCGCTCTGGAAACACCATATATTTT